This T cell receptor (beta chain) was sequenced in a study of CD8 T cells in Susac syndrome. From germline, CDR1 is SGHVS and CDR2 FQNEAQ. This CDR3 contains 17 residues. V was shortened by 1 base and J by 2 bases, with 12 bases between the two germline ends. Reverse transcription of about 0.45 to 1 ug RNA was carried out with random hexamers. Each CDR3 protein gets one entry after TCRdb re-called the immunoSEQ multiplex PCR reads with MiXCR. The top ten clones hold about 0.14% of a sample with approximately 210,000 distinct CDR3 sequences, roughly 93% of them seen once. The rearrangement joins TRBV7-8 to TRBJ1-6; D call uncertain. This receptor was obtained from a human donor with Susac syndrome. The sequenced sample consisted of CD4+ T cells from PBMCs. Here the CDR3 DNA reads TGTGCCAGCAGCTTAGGGAGGGCTGGGGCCTATAATTCACCCCTCCACTTT. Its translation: CASSLGRAGAYNSPLHF. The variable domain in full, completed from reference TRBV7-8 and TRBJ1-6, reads GAGVSQSPRYKVAKRGQDVALRCDPISGHVSLFWYQQALGQGPEFLTYFQNEAQLDKSGLPSDRFFAERPEGSVSTLKIQRTQQEDSAVYLCASSLGRAGAYNSPLHFGNGTRLTVT.